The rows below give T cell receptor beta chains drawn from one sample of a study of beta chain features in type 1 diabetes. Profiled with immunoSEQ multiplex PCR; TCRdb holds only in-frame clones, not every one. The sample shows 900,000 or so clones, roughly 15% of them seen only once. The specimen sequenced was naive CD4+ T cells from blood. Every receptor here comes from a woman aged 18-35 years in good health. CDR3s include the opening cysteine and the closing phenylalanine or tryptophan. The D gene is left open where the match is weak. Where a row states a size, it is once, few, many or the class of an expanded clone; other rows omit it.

DNA: TGCAGCGTCGCCGGGACACCGTTCATGAACACTGAAGCTTTCTTT
CDR3: CSVAGTPFMNTEAFF
size: NA
D: NA
J: TRBJ1-1
V: TRBV29-1

DNA: TGCGCCAGCAGCCAAGATTTTGCGGGCGGGAGCTCCTACAATGAGCAGTTCTTC
CDR3: CASSQDFAGGSSYNEQFF
size: NA
D: TRBD2
J: TRBJ2-1
V: TRBV4-3

DNA: TGTGCCAGCAGTTCTCTAGCGAAAACCTACAATGAGCAGTTCTTC
CDR3: CASSSLAKTYNEQFF
size: NA
D: NA
J: TRBJ2-1
V: TRBV27

DNA: TGTGCCAGCAGTGAAGTGGGTCGGGGAAACACCATATATTTT
CDR3: CASSEVGRGNTIYF
size: NA
D: NA
J: TRBJ1-3
V: TRBV25-1

DNA: TGTGCCAGCAGCTTGGGAAGTAGCTCCTACAATGAGCAGTTCTTC
CDR3: CASSLGSSSYNEQFF
size: NA
D: NA
J: TRBJ2-1
V: TRBV5-4

DNA: TGTGCCAGCAGCTCCTCCCCCAAAGGGGCTAGGGAGTACTTC
CDR3: CASSSSPKGAREYF
size: NA
D: NA
J: TRBJ2-5
V: TRBV7-2

DNA: TGTGCCAGCAGTTCTCGACAGGGCACAGATACGCAGTATTTT
CDR3: CASSSRQGTDTQYF
size: few
D: NA
J: TRBJ2-3
V: TRBV6-6

DNA: TGTGCCAGCAGCCCGTCCCGGGACAGGAAGGGCGAGCAGTACTTC
CDR3: CASSPSRDRKGEQYF
size: NA
D: TRBD1
J: TRBJ2-7
V: TRBV7-2

DNA: TGTGCCAGCAGTTTGTGGCACTACGAGCAGTACTTC
CDR3: CASSLWHYEQYF
size: NA
D: NA
J: TRBJ2-7
V: TRBV28

DNA: TGCGCCAGCAGCCAAGAGGTCCTGACTCTTAGGTACGAGCAGTACTTC
CDR3: CASSQEVLTLRYEQYF
size: few
D: NA
J: TRBJ2-7
V: TRBV4-3

DNA: TGTGCCAGCAGCTTAGATTCCGGGACTAGCAGAAACAATGAGCAGTTCTTC
CDR3: CASSLDSGTSRNNEQFF
size: few
D: TRBD2
J: TRBJ2-1
V: TRBV11-2

DNA: TGTGCCAGTAGTACGACCGGGACGGCAGGTTTCTATGGCTACACCTTC
CDR3: CASSTTGTAGFYGYTF
size: NA
D: NA
J: TRBJ1-2
V: TRBV19

DNA: TGTGCCAGTAGTGTCCTAGCGGGAGTAAGAAATGAGCAGTTCTTC
CDR3: CASSVLAGVRNEQFF
size: NA
D: TRBD2
J: TRBJ2-1
V: TRBV19

DNA: TGTGCCAGCAGCAAAGGGGGCCGACAGAGGACTGGGGCCAACGTCCTGACTTTC
CDR3: CASSKGGRQRTGANVLTF
size: NA
D: NA
J: TRBJ2-6
V: TRBV21-1

DNA: TGTGCCAGCAGTTTGCAAGAGACCCAGTACTTC
CDR3: CASSLQETQYF
size: few
D: NA
J: TRBJ2-5
V: TRBV6-5

DNA: TGTGCCAGCTCACCACGGACGGAGTGGGTGCAAGAGACCCAGTACTTC
CDR3: CASSPRTEWVQETQYF
size: NA
D: NA
J: TRBJ2-5
V: TRBV18